The 9 T cell receptor beta chains below come from one sample, sequenced in a study of blood T cell repertoires in COVID-19. Using immunoSEQ multiplex PCR, the repertoire was profiled, and TCRdb retains in-frame clones only, with some absent. The table shows about 200,000 clones, with roughly 82% occurring only once. The sequenced sample consisted of peripheral blood. Receptors were obtained from a human donor in a cohort sampled during active COVID-19.

V and J are TRBV3-1 (or the pseudogene TRBV3-2) and TRBJ1-3; 10 bases align to TRBD1. The CDR3 has 17 amino acids. After removal of 2 bases from V and 4 bases from J, the junction contained 8 bases not matched to a gene. Per the germline V gene, CDR1 is LGHDT and CDR2 is YNNKEL (reference sequence). In DNA form, the CDR3 reads TGTGCCAGCAGCCAATTGTTTGGGACAGGGGCCGGAAACACCATATATTTT. It encodes CASSQLFGTGAGNTIYF.

The CDR3 nucleotides read TGTGCCAGCACGGTCGGGACAGGAGTCGAAAAACTGTTTTTT. Translating it yields CASTVGTGVEKLFF. The chain joins TRBV2 to TRBJ1-4; 8 nucleotides align to TRBD1. The CDR3 is 14 amino acids. Germline V gene sequence: CDR1 SNHLY, CDR2 FYNNEI. Losses at the gene ends were 7 bases for V and 8 bases for J; bases not matched to a gene: 9.

The V call is TRBV7-9, the J call TRBJ2-7, with 9 bases lining up with TRBD1. There are 15 residues in the CDR3. After removal of 3 bases from V and 2 bases from J, the junction contained 5 bases not matched to a gene. In germline, CDR1 is SEHNR, CDR2 FQNEAQ (reference sequence). CDR3 sequence (DNA): TGTGCCAGCAGCTTGGGACAGGGCAAAACCTACGAGCAGTACTTC. Translation: CASSLGQGKTYEQYF.

The chain joins TRBV27 to TRBJ2-4; perhaps TRBD2 as D (6 bases). The CDR3 contains 15 residues. CDR1 MNHEY and CDR2 SMNVEV come from the germline V gene (reference sequence). V was clipped by 0 bases and J by 5 bases, with 11 bases between them. The CDR3 nucleotides are TGTGCCAGCAGTTTATCGCGGCGGGGACAAAACATTCAGTACTTC. This encodes CASSLSRRGQNIQYF.

This chain links TRBV6-1 with TRBJ2-7; 9 bases agree with TRBD1. Germline lookup yields CDR1 MNHNS and CDR2 SASEGT. This CDR3 is built from 15 residues. Trimming cost V 3 bases and J 0 bases; bases outside gene matches: 3. The CDR3 DNA reads TGTGCCAGCAGTGAGGGACAGGGACCCTCCTACGAGCAGTACTTC. Amino acid sequence: CASSEGQGPSYEQYF.

The genes are TRBV28 and TRBJ2-3, with TRBD2 as a possible D gene (5 bases). The CDR3 runs 16 residues. Per the germline V gene, CDR1 is MDHEN and CDR2 is SYDVKM. V shed 0 bases and J shed 0 bases, with 10 bases lying between them. The CDR3 loop reads CASSLWRESSTDTQYF. The CDR3 nucleotides are TGTGCCAGCAGTTTATGGAGGGAAAGTAGCACAGATACGCAGTATTTT.

This clone was seen only a few times. The chain joins TRBV6-5 to TRBJ1-5; TRBD1 matches 10 bases. V gave up 6 bases and J gave up 7 bases; unmatched junction bases: 9. This CDR3 contains 15 residues. CDR1 and CDR2 (germline): MNHEY, SVGAGI. The DNA for the CDR3 is TGTGCCAGCAGGAGGGGACAGGGGTCGGAGCAGCCCCAGCATTTT. This encodes CASRRGQGSEQPQHF.

This clone has a single count. The chain has TRBV28 and TRBJ2-1, with a tentative D call TRBD1 (5 bases). Trimming took 2 bases from V and 9 from J, leaving 14 bases between them. The germline V gene encodes CDR1 MDHEN and CDR2 SYDVKM. The CDR3 is made up of 14 amino acids. The CDR3 nucleotides are TGTGCCAGCAGTTTAGGGCTCAGGGTGAGTGAGCAGTTCTTC. Its protein product is CASSLGLRVSEQFF.

This sequence joins TRBV6-5 and TRBJ2-1, with a possible D match to TRBD1 (5 bases). Trimming took off 6 bases at V and 9 bases at J, with 15 bases between the two ends. Germline V lookup: CDR1 MNHEY, CDR2 SVGAGI. The CDR3 is made up of 13 amino acids. This chain's CDR3 is CASSSPPQGEQFF. In nucleotides, the CDR3 is TGTGCCAGCAGCTCCCCGCCCCAGGGTGAGCAGTTCTTC.